The 15 T cell receptor beta chains listed next were all sequenced from one sample in a study of regulatory T cells in long-lasting Graves disease. With iRepertoire HTBI primers and Arm-PCR of CDR3 regions, TCR beta libraries were built. TCRdb recomputed calls from the multiplex PCR reads with MiXCR, one row per CDR3 protein. The repertoire consists of 420,000 or so distinct CDR3 sequences, with 23% occurring once and the leading ten covering roughly 30%. Time point indicated: persistent/refractory GD, antithyroid drugs over 5 years with positive TRAb. TCR sequences were obtained from RNA taken from PBMCs. This specimen was peripheral blood mononuclear cells (PBMCs), taken when the disease was refractory, from a patient treated with antithyroid drugs. The source of these receptors is a female donor with Graves disease.

The table lists this clonotype with a few counts. The chain combines TRBV19 with TRBJ1-1, with a tentative D call TRBD1 (5 bases). Trimming took 5 bases from V and 5 from J, leaving 15 bases between them. This CDR3 comprises 14 residues. CDR1 and CDR2 from the germline V gene are LNHDA and SQIVND (reference sequence). In nucleotides, the CDR3 is TGTGCCAGTAGTCCTCACGGGGGAAGAACTGAAGCTTTCTTT. It specifies CASSPHGGRTEAFF.

The genes are TRBV20-1 and TRBJ2-5, with 9 positions matching TRBD1. CDR3 length equals 14 residues. Germline trimming cut 6 bases from V and 2 bases from J; bases unmatched to any gene: 7. Per germline, CDR1 DFQATT and CDR2 SNEGSKA (reference sequence). CDR3 bases: TGCAGTGCCATGACAGGGGGGGGGCAAGAGACCCAGTACTTC. Translated, it gives CSAMTGGGQETQYF.

This clonotype has just a few counts. This chain links TRBV29-1 with TRBJ1-1; no reliable D call. The CDR3 totals 13 residues. The germline V and J ends were trimmed by 8 bases and 6 bases, with 19 bases remaining between them. Germline V gene lookup returns CDR1 SQVTM and CDR2 ANQGSEA. The CDR3 here is CSILETGNAEAFF. In DNA, the CDR3 is TGCAGCATCCTGGAAACCGGTAACGCTGAAGCTTTCTTT.

CDR3 sequence (DNA): TGTGCCAGCAGCTCCGGGACTAGCACAGATACGCAGTATTTT. Amino acids: CASSSGTSTDTQYF. The chain recombines TRBV11-2 with TRBJ2-3; weak D call: TRBD2 (6 bases). CDR3 length: 14 amino acids. The germline V and J ends were trimmed by 4 bases and 0 bases, with 8 bases remaining between them. The V gene's germline CDR1 is SGHAT and CDR2 FQNNGV.

This clonotype was picked up a small number of times. This chain joins TRBV6-1 and TRBJ2-7, with 8 bases that match TRBD1. V was clipped by 4 bases and J by 2 bases; unmatched bases: 7. The germline gives CDR1 MNHNS, CDR2 SASEGT. The CDR3 spans 15 residues. In DNA, the CDR3 is TGTGCCAGCAGTGTGACGACAGGGGTTGCCTACGAGCAGTACTTC. Translated: CASSVTTGVAYEQYF.

This clonotype appeared a few times. For the CDR3, the DNA is TGTGCCTGGAGTGTATTGGGGGGTAGCGACGAGCAGTACTTC. Protein sequence: CAWSVLGGSDEQYF. J is TRBJ2-7 and V is TRBV30, with D maybe TRBD2 (6 bases). Germline V gene lookup returns CDR1 GTSNPN and CDR2 SVGIG (reference sequence). V dropped 0 bases and J dropped 5 bases, with 14 bases sitting between them. The CDR3 runs 14 residues.

CDR3 bases: TGCAGTGCTAGCGGGACTAGCAGGTTCAATGAGCAGTTCTTC. This codes for CSASGTSRFNEQFF. V is TRBV20-1 and J is TRBJ2-1, with 9 bases matching TRBD2. Germline-derived CDR1 and CDR2 are DFQATT and SNEGSKA (reference sequence). The ends lost 3 bases at V and 6 bases at J; junction bases unmatched: 6. CDR3 length: 14 amino acids.

The chain has TRBV9 and TRBJ1-1, with 10 bases identical to TRBD1. V shed 4 bases and J 10 bases; nucleotides not matched to a gene: 10. Germline lookup yields CDR1 SGDLS and CDR2 YYNGEE. This CDR3 is 14 amino acids long. The chain's CDR3 is CASSPGQGRKVAFF. CDR3 nucleotides: TGTGCCAGCAGCCCGGGACAGGGGCGGAAAGTAGCTTTCTTT.

V and J are TRBV29-1 and TRBJ1-1; tentatively, D is TRBD1 (5 bases). V lost 4 bases and J lost 1, with 16 bases in between. CDR3 size: 15 residues. Germline assignment: CDR1 SQVTM and CDR2 ANQGSEA. DNA for the CDR3: TGCAGCGTTGCCGGACACACCGGATCGAACACTGAAGCTTTCTTT. The encoded protein is CSVAGHTGSNTEAFF.

This rearrangement joins TRBV2 to TRBJ1-1; 7 bases are shared with TRBD1. V shed 5 bases, J shed 7 bases, and the junction held 4 bases outside the gene matches. In germline, CDR1 is SNHLY, CDR2 FYNNEI. This CDR3 has 12 amino acids. Written as DNA, the CDR3 is TGTGCCAGCAGTTTCCGACAGGGTGAAGCTTTCTTT. Amino acids: CASSFRQGEAFF.

This clonotype was seen at least ten times. This chain connects TRBV6-1 to TRBJ2-5; D is undetermined. Germline CDR1 reads MNHNS; CDR2 reads SASEGT. V lost 4 bases, J lost 9 bases, and 9 bases lay in between. The CDR3 contains 11 residues. CDR3 DNA sequence: TGTGCCAGCAGTGCCTCCATGGCCCAGTACTTC. It encodes CASSASMAQYF.

The rearrangement joins TRBV12-3 or TRBV12-4 to TRBJ2-1, with D tentatively TRBD2 (5 bases). V lost 7 bases and J lost 0, with 13 bases in between. This CDR3 has 15 amino acids. CDR3 nucleotide sequence: TGTGCCAGCATCACGGACTCGAGCTCCTACAATGAGCAGTTCTTC. Its protein product is CASITDSSSYNEQFF.

This clonotype has ten or more counts. The chain's CDR3 is CASNDPRGNEKLFF. CDR3 coding DNA: TGTGCCAGCAACGACCCCAGGGGAAACGAAAAACTGTTTTTT. The chain is built from TRBV6-1 and TRBJ1-4, with D possibly TRBD1 on 6 matching bases. Germline V gene sequence: CDR1 MNHNS, CDR2 SASEGT. V was clipped by 7 bases and J by 8 bases, with 17 bases between them. CDR3 size: 14 residues.

Many counts were recorded for this clonotype. The rearrangement uses TRBV27 and TRBJ1-6; D uncertain. Trimming took off 7 bases at V and 7 bases at J, with 20 bases between the two ends. The CDR3 consists of 16 residues. Per germline, CDR1 MNHEY and CDR2 SMNVEV (reference sequence). The CDR3 here is CASNQTNCYRNSPLHF. The DNA of the CDR3 is TGTGCCAGCAACCAAACCAACTGTTATAGGAATTCACCCCTCCACTTT.

Comments on this clonotype: A much larger clone lies a single base off, so this may be a read error. The chain has TRBV7-8 and TRBJ1-2, with a possible D match to TRBD1 (6 bases). CDR3 length: 14 residues. Germline CDR1 is SGHVS and CDR2 is FQNEAQ. V was trimmed by 5 bases and J by 6 bases, leaving 16 bases between them. The CDR3 reads CASSNQGFGDGYTF. CDR3 bases: TGTGCCAGCAGCAACCAGGGGTTTGGGGATGGCTACACCTTC.